Below, 14 T cell receptor beta chains from the same sample are listed, as sequenced in a study of monozygotic twins with inflammatory bowel disease. From its re-call of the 5' RACE reads, TCRdb lists each CDR3 protein once, without DNA. Its table records 350,000 to 400,000 distinct CDR3 sequences. Input material: blood. These receptors were taken from a human donor with ulcerative colitis or Crohn's disease, or a healthy co-twin of an affected twin (not recorded which).

The CDR3 reads CASSYGARDTGELFF. This sequence joins TRBV4-3 and TRBJ2-2; TCRdb lists TRBD1, though no DNA is available to test this call. Germline assignment: CDR1 LGHNA and CDR2 YSLEER. This CDR3 region has 15 residues.

The rearrangement uses TRBV6-1 and TRBJ2-7; TCRdb's D gene call, TRBD2, goes unchecked for lack of DNA. The CDR3 spans 16 residues. Germline V lookup: CDR1 MNHNS, CDR2 SASEGT. CDR3 protein: CASSPWTAGEAGEQYF.

The rearrangement uses TRBV5-4 and TRBJ1-2; TCRdb outputs TRBD1, but without DNA this stays unchecked. CDR3 size: 17 residues. Germline V gene sequence: CDR1 SGHNT, CDR2 YYREEE (reference sequence). The CDR3 here is CASSLGQGGGANYGYTF.

The CDR3 loop reads CATSRARGAYEQYF. The chain employs TRBV15 and TRBJ2-7. CDR1 LNHNV and CDR2 YYDKDF come from the germline V gene (reference sequence). The length of the CDR3 is 14 residues. The variable domain in full, with the rest retrieved from reference TRBV15 and TRBJ2-7, is DAMVIQNPRYQVTQFGKPVTLSCSQTLNHNVMYWYQQKSSQAPKLLFHYYDKDFNNEADTPDNFQSRRPNTSFCFLDIRSPGLGDTAMYLCATSRARGAYEQYFGPGTRLTVT.

This chain links TRBV10-3 with TRBJ1-1; TCRdb selects TRBD1, and the lack of DNA leaves this call unchecked. This CDR3 spans 16 amino acids. Germline CDR1 is ENHRY and CDR2 is SYGVKD. CDR3 region: CAISQDRGFWNTEAFF.

This rearrangement joins TRBV12-1 to TRBJ2-1; the D call from TCRdb, TRBD1, cannot be confirmed without DNA. TRBV12-1 is listed as a pseudogene. This CDR3 is 19 amino acids long. The CDR3 loop is CASSLSGTPAPEPDNEQFF.

The chain recombines TRBV11-2 with TRBJ2-5. This CDR3 spans 14 amino acids. In germline, CDR1 is SGHAT, CDR2 FQNNGV. The CDR3 is CASSFGFRRETQYF.

The chain has TRBV7-9 and TRBJ2-4; TCRdb names TRBD1, which stays unverified in the absence of DNA. Per germline, CDR1 SEHNR and CDR2 FQNEAQ (reference sequence). There are 13 residues in the CDR3. CDR3: CASSLGQGNIQYF.

The rearrangement uses TRBV5-1 and TRBJ2-3; the D call from TCRdb, TRBD2, cannot be confirmed without DNA. The CDR3 is made up of 19 amino acids. Germline CDR1 reads SGHRS; CDR2 reads YFSETQ. CDR3 sequence reads: CASSLVGSRTSGGTDTQYF.

CDR3 residues: CASSQDGPYGEGLDGYTF. V is TRBV4-3 and J is TRBJ1-2. The CDR3 length is 18 residues. The germline V gene encodes CDR1 LGHNA and CDR2 YSLEER.

The V and J genes are TRBV29-1 and TRBJ2-5. The CDR3 runs to 14 residues. CDR1 SQVTM and CDR2 ANQGSEA come from the germline V gene. The CDR3 sequence is CSVEKPVSQGTQYF.

The rearrangement uses TRBV5-8 and TRBJ1-6; TCRdb returns TRBD1, unconfirmable since there is no DNA. Per the germline V gene, CDR1 is SGHTS and CDR2 is YDEGEE. The CDR3 sequence is 13 residues long. CDR3: CASSWGQFTPLHF.

This chain connects TRBV12-3 or TRBV12-4 to TRBJ2-1. The CDR3 contains 11 residues. CDR3 amino acids: CASSISNEQFF.

The chain is built from TRBV20-1 and TRBJ2-5; TCRdb calls TRBD2, which cannot be checked without DNA. The CDR3 totals 13 residues. From germline, CDR1 is DFQATT and CDR2 SNEGSKA (reference sequence). CDR3 in amino acids: CSARGSWAKTQYF.